The entry that follows covers one TCR beta chain sequence. These data originate in a study of blood T cell repertoires in COVID-19. The germline CDR1 and CDR2 sequences are SGHVS and FNYEAQ. There are 16 residues in the CDR3. V shed 0 bases, J shed 8 bases, and the junction held 6 bases outside the gene matches. Here immunoSEQ multiplex PCR was the method, and the copy in TCRdb shows in-frame clones only, minus some. The sample lists about 410,000 clones, about 88% occurring once. The sequencing sample was made of peripheral blood. This receptor was identified in a woman in her thirties or forties with COVID-19, enrolled during active disease. This chain uses TRBV7-6 with TRBJ2-1, with 11 bases identical to TRBD2. The CDR3 coding sequence is TGTGCCAGCAGCTTAGCGAGTAGCGGGAGGGCCTATGAGCAGTTCTTC. It codes for CASSLASSGRAYEQFF.